These T cell receptor beta chains were read from a single sample in a study of HIV-infected children after antiretroviral therapy interruption. TCRdb fed the 3' RACE reads into MiXCR, producing one record per CDR3 protein. The table has 90,000 or so distinct CDR3 sequences, around 6.9% seen once. The sequences come from CD45RA+ CD4+ T cells from PBMCs, pooled from several time points, collected from a donor given antiretroviral therapy, either interrupted or continuous. The receptors were sampled from a pool of human donors with HIV. Each CDR3 is given with its conserved first and last residue. A D gene is named only where the DNA matches it firmly. The size field is filled for only some rows; it gives once, few, many or a size class.

clone_size: many; j_call: TRBJ2-5; d_call: NA; v_call: TRBV6-2/TRBV6-3; cdr3_aa: CASSYVIETQYF; cdr3_nt: TGTGCCAGCAGTTACGTCATAGAGACCCAGTACTTC
clone_size: many; j_call: TRBJ1-5; d_call: NA; v_call: TRBV29-1; cdr3_aa: CSVEQGFNQPQHF; cdr3_nt: TGCAGCGTTGAACAGGGCTTCAATCAGCCCCAGCATTTT
clone_size: NA; j_call: TRBJ2-3; d_call: TRBD1; v_call: TRBV30; cdr3_aa: CAWDIGDRRTDTQYF; cdr3_nt: TGTGCCTGGGACATAGGGGACAGACGCACAGATACGCAGTATTTT
clone_size: many; j_call: TRBJ2-3; d_call: TRBD2; v_call: TRBV5-1; cdr3_aa: CASSQGLAGGTDTQYF; cdr3_nt: TGCGCCAGCAGCCAGGGACTAGCGGGGGGCACAGATACGCAGTATTTT
clone_size: NA; j_call: TRBJ1-1; d_call: NA; v_call: TRBV3-1; cdr3_aa: CASSRLNTEAFF; cdr3_nt: TGTGCCAGCAGCAGGTTGAACACTGAAGCTTTCTTT
clone_size: many; j_call: TRBJ2-1; d_call: NA; v_call: TRBV7-2; cdr3_aa: CASTLKWGAVNEQFF; cdr3_nt: TGTGCCAGCACTCTAAAGTGGGGGGCCGTAAATGAGCAGTTCTTC
clone_size: many; j_call: TRBJ2-7; d_call: NA; v_call: TRBV28; cdr3_aa: CASAGEGPYEQYF; cdr3_nt: TGTGCCAGCGCGGGTGAGGGACCCTACGAGCAGTACTTC
clone_size: many; j_call: TRBJ2-3; d_call: TRBD2; v_call: TRBV7-8; cdr3_aa: CASSPRAGGGGADTQYF; cdr3_nt: TGTGCCAGCAGCCCAAGGGCCGGCGGGGGAGGGGCAGATACGCAGTATTTT
clone_size: NA; j_call: TRBJ2-1; d_call: NA; v_call: TRBV12-3/TRBV12-4; cdr3_aa: CASSLRSGNEQFF; cdr3_nt: TGTGCCAGCAGTTTACGGTCGGGCAATGAGCAGTTCTTC
clone_size: NA; j_call: TRBJ1-5; d_call: TRBD1; v_call: TRBV19; cdr3_aa: CASSIRDSQRYSNQPQHF; cdr3_nt: TGTGCCAGTAGTATCCGGGACAGCCAGAGATATAGCAATCAGCCCCAGCATTTT
clone_size: many; j_call: TRBJ2-1; d_call: TRBD1; v_call: TRBV12-3/TRBV12-4; cdr3_aa: CASSFHRGRDEQFF; cdr3_nt: TGTGCCAGCAGTTTTCACAGGGGAAGGGATGAGCAGTTCTTC
clone_size: many; j_call: TRBJ1-1; d_call: NA; v_call: TRBV20-1; cdr3_aa: CSARNPGARGTEAFF; cdr3_nt: TGCAGTGCTAGAAACCCGGGGGCCAGGGGCACTGAAGCTTTCTTT
clone_size: many; j_call: TRBJ2-2; d_call: TRBD2; v_call: TRBV7-9; cdr3_aa: CASSSEGSGRTNTGELFF; cdr3_nt: TGTGCCAGCAGCTCAGAGGGCAGCGGGAGGACGAACACCGGGGAGCTGTTTTTT
clone_size: many; j_call: TRBJ2-1; d_call: TRBD2; v_call: TRBV9; cdr3_aa: CASSVALAGGREQFF; cdr3_nt: TGTGCCAGCAGCGTAGCCCTAGCGGGGGGGCGTGAGCAGTTCTTC
clone_size: many; j_call: TRBJ1-4; d_call: NA; v_call: TRBV7-9; cdr3_aa: CASSFMGGDEKLFF; cdr3_nt: TGTGCCAGCAGCTTTATGGGGGGCGACGAAAAACTGTTTTTT